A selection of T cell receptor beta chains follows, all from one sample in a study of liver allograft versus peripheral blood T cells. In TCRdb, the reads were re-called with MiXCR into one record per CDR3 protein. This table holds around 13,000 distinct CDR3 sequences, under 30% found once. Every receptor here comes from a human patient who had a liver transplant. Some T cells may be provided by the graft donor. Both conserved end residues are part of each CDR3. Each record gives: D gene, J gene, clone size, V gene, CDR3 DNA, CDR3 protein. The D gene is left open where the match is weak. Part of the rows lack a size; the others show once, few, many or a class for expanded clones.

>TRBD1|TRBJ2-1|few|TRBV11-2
TGTGCCAGCAGCTTTGCCGGGACAGGGTATGGCGATGAGCAGTTCTTC
CASSFAGTGYGDEQFF
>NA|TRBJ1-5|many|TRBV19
TGTGCCAGTAAGGATAGCAATCAGCCCCAGCATTTT
CASKDSNQPQHF
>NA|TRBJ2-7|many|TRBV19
TGTGCCAGTAGTATAGAACCCGGCGGCTCCTACGAGCAGTACTTC
CASSIEPGGSYEQYF
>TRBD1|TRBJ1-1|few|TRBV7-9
TGTGCCAGCAGCAAATTCGACAGGGTCCTTGAAGCTTTCTTT
CASSKFDRVLEAFF
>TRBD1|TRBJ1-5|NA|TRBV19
TGTGCCAGTAGTGACACAGGGGGCAGGCAGCCCCAGCATTTT
CASSDTGGRQPQHF
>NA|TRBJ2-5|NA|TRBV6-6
TGTGCCAGCAGTTGGGGCGGGGGCGCCGGGGAGACCCAGTACTTC
CASSWGGGAGETQYF
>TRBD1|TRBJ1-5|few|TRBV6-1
TGTGCCAGCAGTGATCCCGGGACAGGGGGCTCGGGCAATCAGCCCCAGCATTTT
CASSDPGTGGSGNQPQHF
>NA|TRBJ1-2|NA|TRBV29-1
TGCAGCGTTGAAGGGGGGAAGTGGGGATATGGCTACACCTTC
CSVEGGKWGYGYTF
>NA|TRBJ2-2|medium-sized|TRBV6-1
TGTGCCAGCACCCGGCGGGGTCTGGGCACCGGGGAGCTGTTTTTT
CASTRRGLGTGELFF
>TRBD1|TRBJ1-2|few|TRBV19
TGTGCCAGTAGCCCTAAGACAGGGGGAGACTATGGCTACACCTTC
CASSPKTGGDYGYTF
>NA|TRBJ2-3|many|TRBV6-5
TGTGCCAGCCATCCTATTAGCACAGATACGCAGTATTTT
CASHPISTDTQYF
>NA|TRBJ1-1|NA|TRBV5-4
TGTGCCAGCAGCGGGACCTGGGCCACTGAAGCTTTCTTT
CASSGTWATEAFF
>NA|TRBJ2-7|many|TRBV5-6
TGTGCCAGCAGCTCGATACAGGGTTTGAGAGAGCAGTACTTC
CASSSIQGLREQYF
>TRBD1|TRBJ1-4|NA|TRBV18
TGTGCCAGCTCACCTCAGGGGACAGGGGCAAGAAAACTGTTTTTT
CASSPQGTGARKLFF
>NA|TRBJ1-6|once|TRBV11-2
TGTGCCAGCAGCTCAAGGACGATGTATAATTCACCCCTCCACTTT
CASSSRTMYNSPLHF
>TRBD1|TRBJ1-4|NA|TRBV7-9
TGTGCCAGCAGGACAGGGGGCGAAGTGGGGGATGAAAAACTGTTTTTT
CASRTGGEVGDEKLFF
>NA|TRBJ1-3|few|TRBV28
TGTGCCAGCAGTCCCAGACTCAACTCTGGAAACACCATATATTTT
CASSPRLNSGNTIYF
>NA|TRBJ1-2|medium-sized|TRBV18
TGTGCCAGCTCACCACCGGGAGTTGCTAACTATGGCTACACCTTC
CASSPPGVANYGYTF
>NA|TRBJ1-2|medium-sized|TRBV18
TGTGCCAGCTCTTCAGGGATCGGGGGCCTTAACTATGGCTACACCTTC
CASSSGIGGLNYGYTF
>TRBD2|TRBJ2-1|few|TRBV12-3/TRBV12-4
TGTGCCAGCAGTTTATCCCTCGGGCGGGGGGGCCTATACAATGAGCAGTTCTTC
CASSLSLGRGGLYNEQFF
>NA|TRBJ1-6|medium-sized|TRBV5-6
TGTGCCAGCAGCTTGGATACTAGACCCCTCCACTTT
CASSLDTRPLHF
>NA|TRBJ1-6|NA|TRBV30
TGTGCCTGGAGTGGCCCGGGGGGGCCAAATTCACCCCTCCACTTT
CAWSGPGGPNSPLHF
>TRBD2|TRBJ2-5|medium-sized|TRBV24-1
TGTGCCACCAGTGAATCTGGGGCTAGCGGGGGGGCCGCCGGACTTGAGACCCAGTACTTC
CATSESGASGGAAGLETQYF
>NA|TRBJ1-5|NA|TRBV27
TGTGCCAGCAGTCCTCGACAGGATAATCAGCCCCAGCATTTT
CASSPRQDNQPQHF
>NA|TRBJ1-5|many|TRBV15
TGTGCCACCAGCACCGGGAGCAATCAGCCCCAGCATTTT
CATSTGSNQPQHF
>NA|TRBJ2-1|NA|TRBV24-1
TGTGCCACCAGTGACCCTGGAGATGACAATGAGCAGTTCTTC
CATSDPGDDNEQFF
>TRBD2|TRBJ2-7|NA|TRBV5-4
TGTGCCAGCAGCTCCAAACTAGCGGGAGGGCCTAGCGAGCAGTACTTC
CASSSKLAGGPSEQYF
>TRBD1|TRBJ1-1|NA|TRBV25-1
TGTGCCAGCAGTGAAGCCCGAGGGACAGGAGGTGAAGCTTTCTTT
CASSEARGTGGEAFF
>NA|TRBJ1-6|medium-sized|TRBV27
TGTGCCAGCAGTTTATCAGGTGGTAATTCACCCCTCCACTTT
CASSLSGGNSPLHF
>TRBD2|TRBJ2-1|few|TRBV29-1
TGCAGCGTTCGGAGGGGAGGGGACAATGAGCAGTTCTTC
CSVRRGGDNEQFF
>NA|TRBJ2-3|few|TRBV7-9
TGTGCCAGCAGCTCTCGACCGGGAGAGGGGACAGATACGCAGTATTTT
CASSSRPGEGTDTQYF
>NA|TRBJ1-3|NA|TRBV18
TGTGCCAGCTCCCCCGGGGCAGGGACTGGAAACACCATATATTTT
CASSPGAGTGNTIYF
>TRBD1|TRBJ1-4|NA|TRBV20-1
TGCAGTGCTAGATCGACAGGGGGCAGTGAAAAACTGTTTTTT
CSARSTGGSEKLFF
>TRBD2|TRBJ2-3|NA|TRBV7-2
TGTGCCAGCTCGAGAGCGGGAGGGATTACCGTCACAGATACGCAGTATTTT
CASSRAGGITVTDTQYF
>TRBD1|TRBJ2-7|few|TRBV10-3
TGTGCCATCAGTGAGGTTCAGGGACAGGGTCTCTACGAGCAGTACTTC
CAISEVQGQGLYEQYF